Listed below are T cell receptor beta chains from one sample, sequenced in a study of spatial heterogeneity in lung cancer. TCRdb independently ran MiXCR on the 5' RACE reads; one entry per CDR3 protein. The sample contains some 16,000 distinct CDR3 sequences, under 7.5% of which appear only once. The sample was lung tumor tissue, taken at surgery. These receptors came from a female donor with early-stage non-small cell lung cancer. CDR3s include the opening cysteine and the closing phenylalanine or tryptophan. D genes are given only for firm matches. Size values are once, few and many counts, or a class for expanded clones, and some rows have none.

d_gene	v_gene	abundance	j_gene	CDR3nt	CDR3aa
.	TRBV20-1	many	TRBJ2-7	TGCAGTGCTCTGGGGCGGGGGCTGAACGAGCAGTACTTC	CSALGRGLNEQYF
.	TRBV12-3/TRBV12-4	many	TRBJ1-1	TGTGCCAGCAGTTTTGGGGGGGCTATGAACACTGAAGCTTTCTTT	CASSFGGAMNTEAFF
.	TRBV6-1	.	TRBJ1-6	TGTGCCAGCAGTCGGGGGGATTATAATTCACCCCTCCACTTT	CASSRGDYNSPLHF
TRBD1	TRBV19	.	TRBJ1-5	TGTGCCAGCCAGACAGGGGACAATCAGCCCCAGCATTTT	CASQTGDNQPQHF
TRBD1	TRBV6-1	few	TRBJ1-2	TGTGCCAGCTACCCGGGACAGGGGGCAAGAGGCTACACCTTC	CASYPGQGARGYTF
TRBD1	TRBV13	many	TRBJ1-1	TGTGCCAGCAGCAGAGGACAGGGCAACACTGAAGCTTTCTTT	CASSRGQGNTEAFF
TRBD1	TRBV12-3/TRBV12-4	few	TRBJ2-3	TGTGCCAGCAGTCCAGGGGGCGGCGGCACAGATACGCAGTATTTT	CASSPGGGGTDTQYF
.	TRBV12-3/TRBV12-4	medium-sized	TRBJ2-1	TGTGCCAGCAGTTTAATGGAAGGAAAAGAGCAGTTCTTC	CASSLMEGKEQFF
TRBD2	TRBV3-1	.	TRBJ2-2	TGTGCCAGCAGCAGAGGACTAGCGGGGTTAAACACCGGGGAGCTGTTTTTT	CASSRGLAGLNTGELFF
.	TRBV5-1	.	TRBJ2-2	TGCGCCAGCATTCACGACCCAGTGAACACCGGGGAGCTGTTTTTT	CASIHDPVNTGELFF
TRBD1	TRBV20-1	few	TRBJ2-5	TGCAGTGCCCTAGACAGGGCTAGATTTGGAGAGACCCAGTACTTC	CSALDRARFGETQYF
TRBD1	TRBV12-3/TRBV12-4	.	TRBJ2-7	TGTGCCAGCAGTTTTACAGGGGGCTCCTACGAGCAGTACTTC	CASSFTGGSYEQYF
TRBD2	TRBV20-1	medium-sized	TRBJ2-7	TGCAGCGCGACTAGCGGGGGGGCCTACGAGCAGTACTTC	CSATSGGAYEQYF
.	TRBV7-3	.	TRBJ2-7	TGTGCCAGCAGCTTAAGGCCAGGGTACGAGCAGTACTTC	CASSLRPGYEQYF
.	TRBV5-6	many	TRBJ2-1	TGTGCCAGCAGCCTCGGATCCAGAAATGAGCAGTTCTTC	CASSLGSRNEQFF
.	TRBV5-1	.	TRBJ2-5	TGCGCCAGCAGCTTAGAGGGGACGGGGCAAGAGACCCAGTACTTC	CASSLEGTGQETQYF
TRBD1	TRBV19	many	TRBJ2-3	TGTGCCAGTAGTACCGGGACAGGGGGCCCAGATACGCAGTATTTT	CASSTGTGGPDTQYF
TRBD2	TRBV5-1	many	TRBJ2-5	TGCGCCAGCAGCGTAACCGGGACTAGCGGACAAGAGACCCAGTACTTC	CASSVTGTSGQETQYF
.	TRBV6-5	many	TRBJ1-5	TGTGCCAGCAGTAAAGGACGGAATCAGCCCCAGCATTTT	CASSKGRNQPQHF
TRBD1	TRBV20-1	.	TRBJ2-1	TGCAGTGCTAGGCTTTTTGCCCTAGACAGGGATTTAAATGAGCAGTTCTTC	CSARLFALDRDLNEQFF
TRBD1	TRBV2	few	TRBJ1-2	TGTGCCAGCAGTGCCGGGACAGCGAATAACTATGGCTACACCTTC	CASSAGTANNYGYTF
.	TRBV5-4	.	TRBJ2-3	TGTGCCAGCAGCTTGGCCACGGGGTCCCGCACAGATACGCAGTATTTT	CASSLATGSRTDTQYF
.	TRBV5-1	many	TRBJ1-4	TGCGCCAGCAGCCCAACAGGGACTAATGAAAAACTGTTTTTT	CASSPTGTNEKLFF
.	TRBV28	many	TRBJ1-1	TGTGCCAGCAGGGTCCCGAACACTGAAGCTTTCTTT	CASRVPNTEAFF
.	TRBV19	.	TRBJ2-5	TGTGCCAGTAGTATTCGAGACACCGGGGAGACCCAGTACTTC	CASSIRDTGETQYF
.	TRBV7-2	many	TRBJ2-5	TGTGCCAGCAGCGAGGTCGAGACCCAGTACTTC	CASSEVETQYF
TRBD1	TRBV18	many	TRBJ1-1	TGTGCCAGCTCCTCGTGGACAGGGCTTGAAGCTTTCTTT	CASSSWTGLEAFF
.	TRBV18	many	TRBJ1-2	TGTGCCAGCTCACCTTCGTTACGCGATGGCTACACCTTC	CASSPSLRDGYTF
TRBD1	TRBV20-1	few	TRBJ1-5	TGCAGTGCTAGAGTTGGCAGGGGGGTCAGTCAGCCCCAGCATTTT	CSARVGRGVSQPQHF
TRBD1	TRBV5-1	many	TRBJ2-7	TGCGCCAGCAGCTTTCGACAGGGGCGCGAGCAGTACTTC	CASSFRQGREQYF
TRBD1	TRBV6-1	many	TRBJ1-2	TGTGCCAGCATCCGCCGCCCGGGACAGGGAACCTATGGCTACACCTTC	CASIRRPGQGTYGYTF
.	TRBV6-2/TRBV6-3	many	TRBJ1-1	TGTGCCAGCAGTTACTCGACAGACACGTGGGGCACTGAAGCTTTCTTT	CASSYSTDTWGTEAFF
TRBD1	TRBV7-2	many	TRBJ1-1	TGTGCCAGCAGCTTAAGGGGGCCCAGCGGAGAAGCTTTCTTT	CASSLRGPSGEAFF
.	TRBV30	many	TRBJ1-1	TGTGCCCTAACCGCCCGGACTGAAGCTTTCTTT	CALTARTEAFF
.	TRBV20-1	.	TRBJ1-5	TGCAGTGCTATCAGAGGGGAGGGACAGCCCCAGCATTTT	CSAIRGEGQPQHF
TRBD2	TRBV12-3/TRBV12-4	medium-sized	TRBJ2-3	TGTGCCAGCAGTTTGCGGAAGACTAGCGGTGCAGATACGCAGTATTTT	CASSLRKTSGADTQYF
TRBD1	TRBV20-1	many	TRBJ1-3	TGCAGTGCTAGAGATGGGACAGGGGGCGCTGGAAACACCATATATTTT	CSARDGTGGAGNTIYF
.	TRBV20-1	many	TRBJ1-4	TGCAGCGCTCCGGAACGGGTTAATGAAAAACTGTTTTTT	CSAPERVNEKLFF
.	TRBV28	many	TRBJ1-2	TGTGCCAGCAGCCAATCAGGGTTCCGCTATGGCTACACCTTC	CASSQSGFRYGYTF
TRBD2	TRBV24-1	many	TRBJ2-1	TGTGCCACCAGTGATTTGGCCCTTAGCGGGGGGCAGGTAGAGCAGTTCTTC	CATSDLALSGGQVEQFF
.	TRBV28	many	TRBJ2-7	TGTGCCAGCAGTGCTCCCCTTAGATTGCCCCTCTTCTACGAGCAGTACTTC	CASSAPLRLPLFYEQYF
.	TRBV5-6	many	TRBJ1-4	TGTGCCAGCAGCTTAACGGACAGTCTCACAACTAATGAAAAACTGTTTTTT	CASSLTDSLTTNEKLFF
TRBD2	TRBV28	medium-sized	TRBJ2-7	TGTGCCAGCAGAACCCTAGCGGGGAAAGGCTACGAGCAGTACTTC	CASRTLAGKGYEQYF
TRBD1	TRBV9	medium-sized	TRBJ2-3	TGTGCCAGCAGCGTAGGAACAGGACAGGGGCCCGGCAAGCTCACAGATACGCAGTATTTT	CASSVGTGQGPGKLTDTQYF
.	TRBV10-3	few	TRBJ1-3	TGTGCCATCAGTGAGTCAAGGCAGGTCGTCTCTGGAAACACCATATATTTT	CAISESRQVVSGNTIYF
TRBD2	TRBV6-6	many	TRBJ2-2	TGTGCCAGCAGTCGTGGGACTAGCGGCACCGGGGAGCTGTTTTTT	CASSRGTSGTGELFF
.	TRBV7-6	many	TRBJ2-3	TGTGCCAGCAGCTTGCTGGGCGGGGGCACAGATACGCAGTATTTT	CASSLLGGGTDTQYF
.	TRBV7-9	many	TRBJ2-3	TGTGCCAGCACCCCTCGGGGTGACCGCACAGATACGCAGTATTTT	CASTPRGDRTDTQYF
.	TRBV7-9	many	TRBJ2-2	TGTGCCAGCAGCGCTCGAATCGGGGAGCTGTTTTTT	CASSARIGELFF
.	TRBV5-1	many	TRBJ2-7	TGCGCCAGCAGCCCAGGCAGGGGTCTTCCCTACGAGCAGTACTTC	CASSPGRGLPYEQYF
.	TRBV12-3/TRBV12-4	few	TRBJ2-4	TGTGCCAGCAGCCTTAACTCGGGGGCGGCTCAGTACTTC	CASSLNSGAAQYF
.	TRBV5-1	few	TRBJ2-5	TGCGCCAGCAGCAGAGCTAGCAGCGAGACCCAGTACTTC	CASSRASSETQYF
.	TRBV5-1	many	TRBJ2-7	TGCGCCAGCAGCGCCACCCCCGGGACACATTACGAGCAGTACTTC	CASSATPGTHYEQYF
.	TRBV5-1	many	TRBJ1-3	TGCGCCAGCAGCTTGGACAACCTCCCGGCTGGAAACACCATATATTTT	CASSLDNLPAGNTIYF
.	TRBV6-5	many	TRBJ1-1	TGTGCCAGCAGCGCTGATTGGGTGGGGAACACTGAAGCTTTCTTT	CASSADWVGNTEAFF